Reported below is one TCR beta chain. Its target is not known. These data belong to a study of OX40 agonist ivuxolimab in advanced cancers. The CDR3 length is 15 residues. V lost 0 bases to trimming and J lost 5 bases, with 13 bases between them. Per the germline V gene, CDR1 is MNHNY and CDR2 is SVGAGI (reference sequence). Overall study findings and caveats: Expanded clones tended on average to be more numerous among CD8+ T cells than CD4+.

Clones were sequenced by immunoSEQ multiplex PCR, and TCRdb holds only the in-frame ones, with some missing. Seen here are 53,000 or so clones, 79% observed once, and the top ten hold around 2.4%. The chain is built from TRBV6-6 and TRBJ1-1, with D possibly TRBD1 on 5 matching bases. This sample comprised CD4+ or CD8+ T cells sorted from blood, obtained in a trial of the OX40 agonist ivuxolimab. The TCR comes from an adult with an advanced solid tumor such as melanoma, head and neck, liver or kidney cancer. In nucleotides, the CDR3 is TGTGCCAGCAGTTACTCCCGCGGACCAGGGACTGAAGCTTTCTTT. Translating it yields CASSYSRGPGTEAFF.